This is a list of T cell receptor beta chains from one sample in a study of blood T cells in healthy people across ages. One entry per CDR3 protein results from TCRdb running MiXCR on the 5' RACE reads. Found here are some 920,000 distinct CDR3 sequences, roughly 47% of them singletons; the top ten hold roughly 23%. Sequences were obtained from blood. The receptors were gathered from a woman aged 55-70 years in good health. CDR3s include the opening cysteine and the closing phenylalanine or tryptophan. A D gene is named only where the DNA matches it firmly. Not all rows give a size; the values are once, few, many and, for expanded clones, a class.

d_gene: NA; v_gene: TRBV6-1; j_gene: TRBJ2-7; abundance: NA; CDR3nt: TGTGCCAGCGGCCTCCTGGGCTCCGAGCAGTACTTC; CDR3aa: CASGLLGSEQYF
d_gene: NA; v_gene: TRBV5-1; j_gene: TRBJ2-1; abundance: few; CDR3nt: TGCGCCAGCAGCTCGGAGGCTAGGGAAGATTACGAGCAGTTCTTC; CDR3aa: CASSSEAREDYEQFF
d_gene: NA; v_gene: TRBV25-1; j_gene: TRBJ1-2; abundance: NA; CDR3nt: TGTGCCAGCTCTCCGGGGGCCGGGGGCTACACCTTC; CDR3aa: CASSPGAGGYTF
d_gene: TRBD1; v_gene: TRBV4-2; j_gene: TRBJ1-6; abundance: many; CDR3nt: TGTGCCAGCAGCCAAGATGGACAGGGGGTTCCTAATTCACCCCTCCACTTT; CDR3aa: CASSQDGQGVPNSPLHF
d_gene: NA; v_gene: TRBV20-1; j_gene: TRBJ1-2; abundance: NA; CDR3nt: TGCAGTGCTATGACAGGCCCGGGAGGCTACACCTTC; CDR3aa: CSAMTGPGGYTF
d_gene: NA; v_gene: TRBV12-3/TRBV12-4; j_gene: TRBJ2-3; abundance: NA; CDR3nt: TGTGCCAGCGGGAGTCAGGCAGATACGCAGTATTTT; CDR3aa: CASGSQADTQYF
d_gene: NA; v_gene: TRBV4-3; j_gene: TRBJ1-2; abundance: NA; CDR3nt: TGCGCCAGCAGCCAAGATTCCGGACAGCAAGATGGCTACACCTTC; CDR3aa: CASSQDSGQQDGYTF
d_gene: TRBD2; v_gene: TRBV7-2; j_gene: TRBJ2-3; abundance: few; CDR3nt: TGTGCCAGCAGCCAAAGGACTAGCGGGAGGACGGATACGCAGTATTTT; CDR3aa: CASSQRTSGRTDTQYF
d_gene: TRBD2; v_gene: TRBV20-1; j_gene: TRBJ2-3; abundance: once; CDR3nt: TGCAGTGCTAGAGAACTAGCGAGATTGGCTTTAGATACGCAGTATTTT; CDR3aa: CSARELARLALDTQYF
d_gene: NA; v_gene: TRBV7-2; j_gene: TRBJ2-5; abundance: NA; CDR3nt: TGTGCCAGCAGCTTAGCGTTTTGGTCCCAAGAGACCCAGTACTTC; CDR3aa: CASSLAFWSQETQYF
d_gene: NA; v_gene: TRBV4-2; j_gene: TRBJ2-3; abundance: NA; CDR3nt: TGTGCCAGCAGCCAAGAATGGCGGGAAGCTCCTAGCACAGATACGCAGTATTTT; CDR3aa: CASSQEWREAPSTDTQYF
d_gene: TRBD1; v_gene: TRBV20-1; j_gene: TRBJ2-7; abundance: few; CDR3nt: TGCAGAAAGACAGGGCTAATCGAGCAGTACTTC; CDR3aa: CRKTGLIEQYF
d_gene: NA; v_gene: TRBV12-3/TRBV12-4; j_gene: TRBJ2-2; abundance: NA; CDR3nt: TGTGCCAGCAGTGGCTGGAGCACCGGGGAGCTGTTTTTT; CDR3aa: CASSGWSTGELFF
d_gene: NA; v_gene: TRBV27; j_gene: TRBJ1-2; abundance: many; CDR3nt: TGTGCCAGCAGTTTGGGGGCTAACTATGGCTACACCTTC; CDR3aa: CASSLGANYGYTF
d_gene: NA; v_gene: TRBV7-9; j_gene: TRBJ2-5; abundance: NA; CDR3nt: TGTGCCAGCAGCGGTTACTCAGAGACCCAGTACTTC; CDR3aa: CASSGYSETQYF
d_gene: NA; v_gene: TRBV28; j_gene: TRBJ2-7; abundance: NA; CDR3nt: TGTGCCAGCAGCCGGGGGTCGGGACACCCGTACTTC; CDR3aa: CASSRGSGHPYF
d_gene: NA; v_gene: TRBV24-1; j_gene: TRBJ2-3; abundance: NA; CDR3nt: TGTGCCACCACCTCCAGACAGGACACAGGTACGCAGTATTTT; CDR3aa: CATTSRQDTGTQYF
d_gene: NA; v_gene: TRBV29-1; j_gene: TRBJ1-4; abundance: NA; CDR3nt: TGCAGCGTCAACGGGGGCCGGGACAATGAAAAACTGTTTTTT; CDR3aa: CSVNGGRDNEKLFF
d_gene: NA; v_gene: TRBV29-1; j_gene: TRBJ1-1; abundance: once; CDR3nt: TGCAGCGTTCGGAGACAGTCGAACACTGAAGCTTTCTTT; CDR3aa: CSVRRQSNTEAFF
d_gene: NA; v_gene: TRBV29-1; j_gene: TRBJ1-5; abundance: NA; CDR3nt: TGCAGCGCAGGGGACCCTAATCAGCCCCAGCATTTT; CDR3aa: CSAGDPNQPQHF
d_gene: NA; v_gene: TRBV20-1; j_gene: TRBJ2-5; abundance: once; CDR3nt: TGCAGTGCCCAGACCCAAGAGACCCAGTACTTC; CDR3aa: CSAQTQETQYF
d_gene: NA; v_gene: TRBV10-3; j_gene: TRBJ1-2; abundance: few; CDR3nt: TGTGCCAGCCGAGAGTCGGCCGAAAGTCTACATGGCTACACCTTC; CDR3aa: CASRESAESLHGYTF
d_gene: TRBD2; v_gene: TRBV15; j_gene: TRBJ2-1; abundance: NA; CDR3nt: TGTGCCACCAGCGGCGGGAGGACCGCTAATGAGCAGTTCTTC; CDR3aa: CATSGGRTANEQFF
d_gene: NA; v_gene: TRBV15; j_gene: TRBJ1-5; abundance: NA; CDR3nt: TGTGCCACCAGCAGAGGCCCCCCCCAGCCCCAGCATTTT; CDR3aa: CATSRGPPQPQHF
d_gene: TRBD1; v_gene: TRBV9; j_gene: TRBJ1-2; abundance: NA; CDR3nt: TGTGCCAGCAGCGTAGAAGCAGGGGGCGACTATGGCTACACCTTC; CDR3aa: CASSVEAGGDYGYTF
d_gene: NA; v_gene: TRBV7-9; j_gene: TRBJ2-1; abundance: few; CDR3nt: TGTGCCAGCAGCTTAGAAAACTACTACAATGAGCAGTTCTTC; CDR3aa: CASSLENYYNEQFF
d_gene: TRBD2; v_gene: TRBV29-1; j_gene: TRBJ2-5; abundance: NA; CDR3nt: TGCAGCGCGAACCTAGCGGGGGCGGAGACCCAGTACTTC; CDR3aa: CSANLAGAETQYF
d_gene: NA; v_gene: TRBV4-3; j_gene: TRBJ1-2; abundance: NA; CDR3nt: TGCGCCAGCAGCCAAGATACCCCGGACAGCCATGGCTACACCTTC; CDR3aa: CASSQDTPDSHGYTF
d_gene: TRBD1; v_gene: TRBV18; j_gene: TRBJ2-4; abundance: NA; CDR3nt: TGTGCCAGCTCGTCGACAGGGGATGTGGCTCGGGCCAAAAACATTCAGTACTTC; CDR3aa: CASSSTGDVARAKNIQYF
d_gene: TRBD2; v_gene: TRBV4-1; j_gene: TRBJ2-7; abundance: few; CDR3nt: TGCGCCAGCAGCCAGCGAGCGGGACCGTTCTCCCCCGAGCAGTACTTC; CDR3aa: CASSQRAGPFSPEQYF
d_gene: NA; v_gene: TRBV7-6; j_gene: TRBJ2-7; abundance: NA; CDR3nt: TGTGCCAGCAGCTTAGCGGACGACGGCTCCTACGAGCAGTACTTC; CDR3aa: CASSLADDGSYEQYF
d_gene: NA; v_gene: TRBV3-1; j_gene: TRBJ2-5; abundance: many; CDR3nt: TGTGCCAGCAGCCAAGTCGCGGGAGAGACCCAGTACTTC; CDR3aa: CASSQVAGETQYF
d_gene: TRBD1; v_gene: TRBV20-1; j_gene: TRBJ2-1; abundance: NA; CDR3nt: TGCAGTGCTAGACCCCCGGGACAGTTTGGGACCCACAATGAGCAGTTCTTC; CDR3aa: CSARPPGQFGTHNEQFF
d_gene: NA; v_gene: TRBV5-6; j_gene: TRBJ1-6; abundance: few; CDR3nt: TGTGCCAGCAGCTTACCAGATACATCACCCCTCCACTTT; CDR3aa: CASSLPDTSPLHF
d_gene: TRBD1; v_gene: TRBV12-5; j_gene: TRBJ1-5; abundance: NA; CDR3nt: TGTGCTAGTGGACGGCGACAGGGCCCTGATCAGCCCCAGCATTTT; CDR3aa: CASGRRQGPDQPQHF
d_gene: NA; v_gene: TRBV7-2; j_gene: TRBJ2-1; abundance: NA; CDR3nt: TGTGCCACCGCGCTGGGCTGGAATGAGCAGTTCTTC; CDR3aa: CATALGWNEQFF
d_gene: NA; v_gene: TRBV20-1; j_gene: TRBJ1-2; abundance: once; CDR3nt: TGCAGTGCTAGTTCCAGGGACTATGGCTACACCTTC; CDR3aa: CSASSRDYGYTF
d_gene: TRBD1; v_gene: TRBV4-1; j_gene: TRBJ2-7; abundance: few; CDR3nt: TGCGCCAGCAGCCACACAGGGGGCTACGAGCAGTACTTC; CDR3aa: CASSHTGGYEQYF
d_gene: TRBD2; v_gene: TRBV10-3; j_gene: TRBJ2-5; abundance: NA; CDR3nt: TGTGCCATCACGGGTATAGGGGCTAGCGGGAGTTTCGATGAGCAGTACTTC; CDR3aa: CAITGIGASGSFDEQYF
d_gene: NA; v_gene: TRBV20-1; j_gene: TRBJ2-6; abundance: few; CDR3nt: TGCAGTGCTAGAGATCACCGGGCCAACGTCCTGACTTTC; CDR3aa: CSARDHRANVLTF
d_gene: NA; v_gene: TRBV4-3; j_gene: TRBJ2-3; abundance: NA; CDR3nt: TGCGCCAGCAGCCAAGATAGCGCGGGCACAGATACGCAGTATTTT; CDR3aa: CASSQDSAGTDTQYF
d_gene: NA; v_gene: TRBV9; j_gene: TRBJ1-6; abundance: NA; CDR3nt: TGTGCCAGCAGCGTAGGACAGAATTCACCCCTCCACTTT; CDR3aa: CASSVGQNSPLHF
d_gene: NA; v_gene: TRBV27; j_gene: TRBJ2-1; abundance: few; CDR3nt: TGTGCCAGCAGTCCAGACCGCTCGCAGTTCTTC; CDR3aa: CASSPDRSQFF
d_gene: NA; v_gene: TRBV12-3/TRBV12-4; j_gene: TRBJ2-7; abundance: NA; CDR3nt: TGTGCCAGCAGCCGACCGACAGCCTGGGGGCAGTACTTC; CDR3aa: CASSRPTAWGQYF
d_gene: NA; v_gene: TRBV6-6; j_gene: TRBJ2-1; abundance: NA; CDR3nt: TGTGCCAGCAGTTACTCGGTCTCCAATGAGCAGTTCTTC; CDR3aa: CASSYSVSNEQFF
d_gene: TRBD2; v_gene: TRBV20-1; j_gene: TRBJ2-3; abundance: NA; CDR3nt: TGCAGTGCTGTAGCGGGAGCAACAGATACGCAGTATTTT; CDR3aa: CSAVAGATDTQYF
d_gene: NA; v_gene: TRBV20-1; j_gene: TRBJ1-2; abundance: NA; CDR3nt: TGCAGTGCCGCAGGGGACCTAGGGGGCTACACCTTC; CDR3aa: CSAAGDLGGYTF
d_gene: TRBD1; v_gene: TRBV20-1; j_gene: TRBJ1-2; abundance: NA; CDR3nt: TGCAGTGCTATCCGGGACAGGGGCGGCTATGGCTACACCTTC; CDR3aa: CSAIRDRGGYGYTF
d_gene: TRBD2; v_gene: TRBV20-1; j_gene: TRBJ2-7; abundance: NA; CDR3nt: TGCAGTGCTACCGGGACTAGCGAGGACGAGCAGTACTTC; CDR3aa: CSATGTSEDEQYF
d_gene: NA; v_gene: TRBV6-2/TRBV6-3; j_gene: TRBJ2-3; abundance: few; CDR3nt: TGTGCCAGCAGGGGATTAAGATTGCTGGTAGCAGATACGCAGTATTTT; CDR3aa: CASRGLRLLVADTQYF
d_gene: TRBD2; v_gene: TRBV20-1; j_gene: TRBJ2-3; abundance: NA; CDR3nt: TGCAGTGCTCTTAGCGGGAGGCTGGATACGCAGTATTTT; CDR3aa: CSALSGRLDTQYF
d_gene: NA; v_gene: TRBV27; j_gene: TRBJ2-3; abundance: NA; CDR3nt: TGTGCCAGCCGACTCGGACTAACTAGCACAGATACGCAGTATTTT; CDR3aa: CASRLGLTSTDTQYF
d_gene: NA; v_gene: TRBV12-3/TRBV12-4; j_gene: TRBJ2-7; abundance: NA; CDR3nt: TGTGCCAGCAGTGTAAACAGCCACTACGAGCAGTACTTC; CDR3aa: CASSVNSHYEQYF
d_gene: TRBD1; v_gene: TRBV7-8; j_gene: TRBJ2-3; abundance: NA; CDR3nt: TGTGCCAGCAGAGCCGGGACAGGCTACACAGATACGCAGTATTTT; CDR3aa: CASRAGTGYTDTQYF
d_gene: NA; v_gene: TRBV4-2; j_gene: TRBJ1-6; abundance: many; CDR3nt: TGTGCCAGCAGCCAAGATTACCCCGGACAGAGAAATTCACCCCTCCACTTT; CDR3aa: CASSQDYPGQRNSPLHF
d_gene: TRBD1; v_gene: TRBV5-4; j_gene: TRBJ2-6; abundance: NA; CDR3nt: TGTGCCAGCAGCCTCACCGGGACAGGGAGCTCTGGGGCCAACGTCCTGACTTTC; CDR3aa: CASSLTGTGSSGANVLTF
d_gene: NA; v_gene: TRBV4-1; j_gene: TRBJ1-5; abundance: NA; CDR3nt: TGCGCCAGCAGCCCACAGATGGGGGCGTTTGGCAATCAGCCCCAGCATTTT; CDR3aa: CASSPQMGAFGNQPQHF
d_gene: NA; v_gene: TRBV7-2; j_gene: TRBJ1-2; abundance: few; CDR3nt: TGTGCCAGCAGCTTCAAATCCCGGGTGGAATATGGCTACACCTTC; CDR3aa: CASSFKSRVEYGYTF
d_gene: TRBD1; v_gene: TRBV12-5; j_gene: TRBJ1-5; abundance: NA; CDR3nt: TGTGCTAGTGGTTGGGGGAAATCCGGGACAGTCTTCAATCAGCCCCAGCATTTT; CDR3aa: CASGWGKSGTVFNQPQHF